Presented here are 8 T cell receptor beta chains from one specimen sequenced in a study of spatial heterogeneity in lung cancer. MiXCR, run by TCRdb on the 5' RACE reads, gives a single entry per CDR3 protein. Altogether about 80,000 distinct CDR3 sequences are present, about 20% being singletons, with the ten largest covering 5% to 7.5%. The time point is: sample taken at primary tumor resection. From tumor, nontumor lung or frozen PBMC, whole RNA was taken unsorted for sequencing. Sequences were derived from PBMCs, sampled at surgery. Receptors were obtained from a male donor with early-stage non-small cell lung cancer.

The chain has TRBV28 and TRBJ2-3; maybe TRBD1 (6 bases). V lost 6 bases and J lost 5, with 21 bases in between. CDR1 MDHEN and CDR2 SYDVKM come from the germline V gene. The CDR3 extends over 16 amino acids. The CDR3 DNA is TGTGCCAGCAGGCAATCCACAGGGTACGGTGAAGATACGCAGTATTTT. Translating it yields CASRQSTGYGEDTQYF.

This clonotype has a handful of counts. The CDR3 is CASSLSGVAGYTF. CDR3 in DNA: TGTGCCAGCAGTTTATCGGGGGTTGCTGGCTACACCTTC. The rearrangement joins TRBV6-2 or TRBV6-3 to TRBJ1-2; D is perhaps TRBD1 (5 bases). V was shortened by 4 bases and J by 7 bases, with 13 bases between the two germline ends. The CDR3 is made up of 13 amino acids. The germline CDR1 and CDR2 sequences are MNHEY and SVGEGT.

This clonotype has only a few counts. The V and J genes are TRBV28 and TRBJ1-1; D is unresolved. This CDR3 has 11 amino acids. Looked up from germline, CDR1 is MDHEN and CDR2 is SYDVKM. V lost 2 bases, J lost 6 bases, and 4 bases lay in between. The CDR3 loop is CASSLPAEAFF. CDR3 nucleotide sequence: TGTGCCAGCAGTTTACCGGCTGAAGCTTTCTTT. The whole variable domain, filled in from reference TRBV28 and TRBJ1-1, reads DVKVTQSSRYLVKRTGEKVFLECVQDMDHENMFWYRQDPGLGLRLIYFSYDVKMKEKGDIPEGYSVSREKKERFSLILESASTNQTSMYLCASSLPAEAFFGQGTRLTVV.

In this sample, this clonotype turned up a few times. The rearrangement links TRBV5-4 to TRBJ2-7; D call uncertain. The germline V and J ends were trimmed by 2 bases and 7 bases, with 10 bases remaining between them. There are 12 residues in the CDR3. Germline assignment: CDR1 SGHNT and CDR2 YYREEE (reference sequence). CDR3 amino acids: CASSFHGSEQYF. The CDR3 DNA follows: TGTGCCAGCAGCTTCCACGGTTCGGAGCAGTACTTC.

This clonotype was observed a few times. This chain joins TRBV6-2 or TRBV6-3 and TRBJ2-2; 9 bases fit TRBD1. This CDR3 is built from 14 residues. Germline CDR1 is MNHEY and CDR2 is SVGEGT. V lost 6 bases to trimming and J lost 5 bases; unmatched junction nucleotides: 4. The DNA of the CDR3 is TGTGCCAGCAGCCCGACAGGGGGGACCGGGGAGCTGTTTTTT. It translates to CASSPTGGTGELFF.

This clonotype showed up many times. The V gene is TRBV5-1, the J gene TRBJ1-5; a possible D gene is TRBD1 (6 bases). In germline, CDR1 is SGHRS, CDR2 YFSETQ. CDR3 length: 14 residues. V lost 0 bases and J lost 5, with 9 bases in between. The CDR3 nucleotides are TGCGCCAGCAGCTTGGAAGGGGGATATCAGCCCCAGCATTTT. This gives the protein CASSLEGGYQPQHF.

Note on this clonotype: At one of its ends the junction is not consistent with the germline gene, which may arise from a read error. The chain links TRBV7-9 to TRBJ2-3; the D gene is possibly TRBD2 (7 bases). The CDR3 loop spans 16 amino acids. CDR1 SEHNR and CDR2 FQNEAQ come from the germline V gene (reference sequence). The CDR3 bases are TGTGCCAGCACCTTACGGGGAGGGGGAAAGCCAGATACGCAGTATTTT. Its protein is CASTLRGGGKPDTQYF. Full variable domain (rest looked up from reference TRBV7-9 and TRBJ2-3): DTGVSQNPRHKITKRGQNVTFRCDPISEHNRLYWYRQTLGQGPEFLTYFQNEAQLEKSRLLSDRFSAERPKGSFSTLEIQRTEQGDSAMYLCASTLRGGGKPDTQYFGPGTRLTVL.

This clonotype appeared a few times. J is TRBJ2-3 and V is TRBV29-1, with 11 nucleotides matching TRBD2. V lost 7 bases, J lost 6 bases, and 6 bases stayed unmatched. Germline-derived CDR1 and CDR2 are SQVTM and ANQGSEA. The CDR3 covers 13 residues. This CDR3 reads CSATSGVFDTQYF. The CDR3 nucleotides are TGCAGCGCGACTAGCGGGGTTTTCGATACGCAGTATTTT.